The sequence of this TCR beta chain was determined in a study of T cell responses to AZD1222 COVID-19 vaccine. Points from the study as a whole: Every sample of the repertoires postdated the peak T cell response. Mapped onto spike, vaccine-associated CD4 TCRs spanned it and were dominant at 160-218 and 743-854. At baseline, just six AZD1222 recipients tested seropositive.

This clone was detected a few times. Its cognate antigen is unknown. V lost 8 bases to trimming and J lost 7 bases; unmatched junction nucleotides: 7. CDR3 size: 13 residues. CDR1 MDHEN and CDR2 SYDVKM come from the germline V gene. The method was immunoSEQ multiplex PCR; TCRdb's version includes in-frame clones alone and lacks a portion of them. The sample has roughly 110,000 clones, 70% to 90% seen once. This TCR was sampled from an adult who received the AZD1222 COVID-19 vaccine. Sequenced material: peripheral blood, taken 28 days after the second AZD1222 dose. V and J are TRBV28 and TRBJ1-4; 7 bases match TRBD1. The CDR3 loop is CASHRGPSEKLFF. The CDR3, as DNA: TGTGCCAGCCACAGGGGACCCAGTGAAAAACTGTTTTTT.